This T cell receptor (beta chain) was identified in a study of control samples from healthy donors and cancer patients. Sequenced by immunoSEQ multiplex PCR; TCRdb stores in-frame clones only, minus some. The table has some 120,000 clones, approximately 87% seen once; the top ten hold about 2.7%. Looked up from germline, CDR1 is LNHDA and CDR2 is SQIVND (reference sequence). The CDR3 totals 13 residues. V shed 4 bases and J 5 bases; nucleotides not matched to a gene: 3. The receptor was derived from a man aged 55 to 69 in good health. The chain carries TRBV19 and TRBJ2-7, with 9 bases identical to TRBD1. Source material: blood. This chain's CDR3 is CASSNRGRNEQYF. CDR3 nucleotide sequence: TGTGCCAGTAGTAACAGGGGGCGAAACGAGCAGTACTTC.